This entry lists 9 T cell receptor beta chains sequenced from one sample in a study of lymphopenia after photon versus proton radiotherapy. Sequenced by immunoSEQ multiplex PCR; TCRdb stores in-frame clones only, minus some. The sample yields 150,000 to 200,000 clones, approximately 91% seen once. Sequences were derived from peripheral blood, sampled from a patient treated with photon-based radiotherapy. These receptors were obtained from a man aged 45-60 years with gastric cancer.

In its sample, this clone was seen once. The V and J genes are TRBV5-1 and TRBJ2-1; D possibly matches TRBD1 or TRBD2 (5 bases each). Trimming shortened V by 2 bases and J by 0 bases, and 15 bases separated the two germline ends. Per the germline V gene, CDR1 is SGHRS and CDR2 is YFSETQ. This CDR3 comprises 17 residues. In DNA, the CDR3 is TGCGCCAGCAGCTTTACCCCTCAGGGAGTCTCCTACAATGAGCAGTTCTTC. The encoded protein is CASSFTPQGVSYNEQFF.

The chain links TRBV6-1 to TRBJ2-1; 7 nucleotides match TRBD2. Trimming took 2 bases from V and 1 from J; bases not matched to a gene: 11. The V gene's germline CDR1 is MNHNS and CDR2 SASEGT. This CDR3 has 18 amino acids. The chain's CDR3 is CASSERFRGVASYNEQFF. The CDR3 DNA is TGTGCCAGCAGTGAAAGATTTCGGGGGGTGGCGTCCTACAATGAGCAGTTCTTC.

The V and J genes are TRBV19 and TRBJ1-1, with 7 bases lining up with TRBD1. CDR1 is LNHDA, CDR2 SQIVND, per germline (reference sequence). With V trimmed by 7 bases and J by 2 bases, 13 bases remained unmatched. The CDR3 extends over 16 amino acids. As DNA, the CDR3 is TGTGCCAGTAAGTTCCGGGCCAGGGGGGGAAACACTGAAGCTTTCTTT. Its translation is CASKFRARGGNTEAFF.

V gene TRBV7-2 combines with J gene TRBJ2-7; a possible D gene is TRBD1 (5 bases). V lost 3 bases and J lost 3, with 15 bases in between. This CDR3 contains 15 residues. Germline V gene lookup returns CDR1 SGHTA and CDR2 FQGNSA. The CDR3 nucleotides are TGTGCCAGCAGCTTGAGTCCAGGGATTAACTACGAGCAGTACTTC. Protein product: CASSLSPGINYEQYF.

The chain uses TRBV30 and TRBJ1-4, with D tentatively TRBD1 (5 bases). The ends were cut back, 0 bases at V and 7 bases at J, with 15 bases in the middle. Looked up from germline, CDR1 is GTSNPN and CDR2 is SVGIG (reference sequence). The CDR3 is 15 amino acids. The CDR3 coding sequence is TGTGCCTGGAGTGTTGGGAGCCAGGGAGGTGAAAAACTGTTTTTT. Its protein product is CAWSVGSQGGEKLFF.

The chain uses TRBV11-2 and TRBJ1-1, with D perhaps TRBD1 (6 bases). From germline, CDR1 is SGHAT and CDR2 FQNNGV. V lost 6 bases and J 1 base, leaving 15 bases between the germline ends. The CDR3 spans 15 residues. The CDR3 reads CASSSTGGPNTEAFF. CDR3 bases: TGTGCCAGCAGTTCCACGGGGGGGCCGAACACTGAAGCTTTCTTT. The full variable domain, its missing parts supplied by reference TRBV11-2 and TRBJ1-1, is EAGVAQSPRYKIIEKRQSVAFWCNPISGHATLYWYQQILGQGPKLLIQFQNNGVVDDSQLPKDRFSAERLKGVDSTLKIQPAKLEDSAVYLCASSSTGGPNTEAFFGQGTRLTVV.

This clone was seen just once. The J gene is TRBJ2-3, the V gene TRBV4-2; D is unclear. Germline V gene data show CDR1 as LGHNA and CDR2 as YNFKEQ. Trimming cost V 0 bases and J 3 bases, with 4 bases left between them. This CDR3 contains 13 residues. The CDR3: CASSQEGTDTQYF. The DNA of the CDR3 is TGTGCCAGCAGCCAAGAAGGGACAGATACGCAGTATTTT.

This chain uses TRBV7-8 with TRBJ2-6; TRBD1 might be the D (5 bases). The length of the CDR3 is 18 residues. Trimming took 2 bases from V and 0 from J, leaving 14 bases between them. CDR1 is SGHVS and CDR2 is FQNEAQ in the germline V gene. The DNA for the CDR3 is TGTGCCAGCAGCTTAACAGGCTTGACAGCCTCTGGGGCCAACGTCCTGACTTTC. Translation gives CASSLTGLTASGANVLTF.

The V call is TRBV7-8, the J call TRBJ1-1; D remains ambiguous. The CDR3 spans 14 residues. V shed 1 base and J shed 4 bases, with 10 bases lying between them. CDR1 SGHVS and CDR2 FQNEAQ come from the germline V gene. CDR3 sequence: CASSLGSAVTEAFF. CDR3 nucleotide sequence: TGTGCCAGCAGCTTAGGTTCGGCAGTCACTGAAGCTTTCTTT.